This record concerns one TCR beta chain sequence. This specimen comes from a study of regulatory T cells in long-lasting Graves disease. The germline gives CDR1 LGHDT, CDR2 YNNKEL (reference sequence). J was trimmed by 0 bases and V by 3 bases; bases with no gene match: 6. This CDR3 has 17 residues. Time point of the sample: newly diagnosed GD, antithyroid drugs for less than 3 months. From PBMCs, RNA was extracted and then used to make the TCR library. Xi'an, China, was home to the endocrinology department that provided patients. Combining iRepertoire HTBI primers with Arm-PCR of CDR3 regions, the authors built TCR beta libraries. From the multiplex PCR reads, TCRdb called clonotypes with MiXCR, one entry per CDR3 protein. This table holds roughly 520,000 distinct CDR3 sequences, approximately 12% found once. This sample also appeared in a second study, on T cells in Graves' hyperthyroidism and ophthalmopathy.

This TCR was recovered from a woman aged 25 to 39 with Graves disease. The sample consisted of peripheral blood mononuclear cells (PBMCs), taken at new diagnosis, from a patient treated with antithyroid drugs. V and J are TRBV3-1 and TRBJ2-1; TRBD1 agrees at 9 bases. The CDR3 DNA reads as TGTGCCAGCAGCCAGAGTTACAGGGGGCACTCCTACAATGAGCAGTTCTTC. Its protein product is CASSQSYRGHSYNEQFF.